The 21 T cell receptor beta chains reported below all come from one sample, sequenced in a study of blood T cell repertoires in COVID-19. Some clones are missing from TCRdb's copy, which holds only in-frame ones; the method was immunoSEQ multiplex PCR. The data hold about 210,000 clones, with 86% observed a single time. The sequenced sample consisted of PBMCs or T cells enriched from blood (not recorded which). These receptors were obtained from a woman in her thirties or forties with acute COVID-19.

The V call is TRBV3-1 (or the pseudogene TRBV3-2), the J call TRBJ1-6; 7 bases fit TRBD1. Germline CDR1 and CDR2: LGHDT and YNNKEL (reference sequence). The CDR3 runs to 15 residues. With V trimmed by 6 bases and J by 7 bases, 9 bases remained unmatched. In DNA, the CDR3 is TGTGCCAGCAGTCCAAAGGGGGCAGGGAATTCACCCCTCCACTTT. Its protein is CASSPKGAGNSPLHF.

This sequence joins TRBV27 and TRBJ1-2, with TRBD1 matching 11 bases. The ends lost 10 bases at V and 4 bases at J; junction bases unmatched: 14. The length of the CDR3 is 16 residues. Per germline, CDR1 MNHEY and CDR2 SMNVEV (reference sequence). The CDR3 is CATTQLRTGGTYGYTF. CDR3 nucleotides: TGTGCCACCACGCAGCTTAGGACAGGGGGCACCTATGGCTACACCTTC.

V gene TRBV28 combines with J gene TRBJ2-7; 7 bases match TRBD1. The ends lost 7 bases at V and 3 bases at J; junction bases unmatched: 6. The germline CDR1 and CDR2 sequences are MDHEN and SYDVKM. This CDR3 has 13 residues. Written as DNA, the CDR3 is TGTGCCAGCATCCCGGCAGGGGGCTACGAGCAGTACTTC. This translates into CASIPAGGYEQYF. The variable domain in full, with the rest retrieved from reference TRBV28 and TRBJ2-7, is DVKVTQSSRYLVKRTGEKVFLECVQDMDHENMFWYRQDPGLGLRLIYFSYDVKMKEKGDIPEGYSVSREKKERFSLILESASTNQTSMYLCASIPAGGYEQYFGPGTRLTVT.

The V gene is TRBV27, the J gene TRBJ2-5; 7 positions match TRBD2. This CDR3 is built from 16 residues. The germline CDR1 and CDR2 sequences are MNHEY and SMNVEV (reference sequence). The junction had 18 bases not matched to a gene; V was cut back by 10 bases and J by 4 bases. The DNA for the CDR3 is TGTGCCATTTCGACTCCGAGGCTAGCGGTAGGAGAGACCCAGTACTTC. It encodes CAISTPRLAVGETQYF.

The chain uses TRBV5-1 and TRBJ1-5, with TRBD1 matching 7 bases. Trimming took 4 bases from V and 7 from J; bases not matched to a gene: 8. CDR1 and CDR2 (germline): SGHRS, YFSETQ. The length of the CDR3 is 14 residues. The CDR3 protein is CASSPTGQDQPQHF. In DNA, the CDR3 is TGCGCCAGCAGCCCGACAGGGCAGGACCAGCCCCAGCATTTT.

This clone showed up just once. This chain connects TRBV5-5 to TRBJ1-4, with TRBD1 as a possible D gene (5 bases). This CDR3 has 16 amino acids. V dropped 0 bases and J dropped 4 bases, with 13 bases sitting between them. Germline values: CDR1 SGHKS, CDR2 YYEKEE (reference sequence). The CDR3 DNA reads as TGTGCCAGCAGCTTGGTCGGAGCGGGGGGTAATGAAAAACTGTTTTTT. It translates to CASSLVGAGGNEKLFF.

The CDR3, as DNA: TGTGCCAGCAGCCAGAGGAGTAGCGGGAGTTCAGCCGATACGCAGTATTTT. It codes for CASSQRSSGSSADTQYF. V usage is TRBV4-2 and J usage is TRBJ2-3; 9 bases map to TRBD2. CDR1 and CDR2 (germline): LGHNA, YNFKEQ. The V segment lost 3 bases and the J segment 6 bases; nucleotides outside the gene matches: 13. This CDR3 has 17 amino acids.

V is TRBV29-1 and J is TRBJ1-2; possible D gene TRBD1, 5 bases. CDR1 is SQVTM and CDR2 is ANQGSEA in the germline V gene. This CDR3 is 13 amino acids long. V was trimmed by 8 bases and J by 5 bases, leaving 18 bases between them. CDR3 amino acids: CSTTDGAQYGYTF. In DNA, the CDR3 is TGCAGCACAACCGATGGGGCGCAGTATGGCTACACCTTC.

This clone came up a few times. The chain combines TRBV5-1 with TRBJ2-3; 9 bases align to TRBD1. The junction had 1 base not matched to a gene; V was cut back by 2 bases and J by 3 bases. This CDR3 contains 14 residues. Germline CDR1 is SGHRS and CDR2 is YFSETQ. The CDR3 loop reads CASSLDRGTDTQYF. The CDR3 bases are TGCGCCAGCAGCTTAGACAGGGGGACAGATACGCAGTATTTT. Full variable domain (missing parts from reference TRBV5-1 and TRBJ2-3): KAGVTQTPRYLIKTRGQQVTLSCSPISGHRSVSWYQQTPGQGLQFLFEYFSETQRNKGNFPGRFSGRQFSNSRSEMNVSTLELGDSALYLCASSLDRGTDTQYFGPGTRLTVL.

The genes are TRBV2 and TRBJ2-1; D unresolved. Looked up from germline, CDR1 is SNHLY and CDR2 is FYNNEI. V was cut by 6 bases and J by 5 bases, with 11 bases left in between. The CDR3 consists of 13 residues. DNA for the CDR3: TGTGCCAGCAGACGAACTCCGAACAATGAGCAGTTCTTC. This translates into CASRRTPNNEQFF. The whole variable domain, remainder taken from reference TRBV2 and TRBJ2-1, is EPEVTQTPSHQVTQMGQEVILRCVPISNHLYFYWYRQILGQKVEFLVSFYNNEISEKSEIFDDQFSVERPDGSNFTLKIRSTKLEDSAMYFCASRRTPNNEQFFGPGTRLTVL.

The chain has TRBV29-1 and TRBJ1-1, with D perhaps TRBD1 (6 bases). Per germline, CDR1 SQVTM and CDR2 ANQGSEA. The CDR3 covers 12 residues. V was cut by 4 bases and J by 2 bases, with 8 bases left in between. The CDR3 protein is CSVGQANTEAFF. CDR3 DNA: TGCAGCGTTGGACAGGCAAACACTGAAGCTTTCTTT.

The rearrangement uses TRBV9 and TRBJ1-3, with no clear D. Germline V CDR1 and CDR2: SGDLS, YYNGEE. This CDR3 contains 15 residues. The V gene lost 4 bases and the J gene lost 0 bases, with 11 bases spanning the gap. CDR3 sequence (DNA): TGTGCCAGCAGCCCACCGGCGGGCTCTGGAAACACCATATATTTT. Translating gives CASSPPAGSGNTIYF.

J is TRBJ2-1 and V is TRBV27; 11 positions match TRBD2. V was pared by 3 bases and J by 10 bases, with 14 bases of the junction left unmatched. This CDR3 region has 17 residues. Germline lookup yields CDR1 MNHEY and CDR2 SMNVEV (reference sequence). CDR3 sequence (DNA): TGTGCCAGCAGTTTCCAACCTACACTAGCGGGAGTATGGGAGCAGTTCTTC. It translates to CASSFQPTLAGVWEQFF.

The CDR3 protein is CASSMGSVQETQYF. CDR3 sequence (DNA): TGTGCCAGCAGCATGGGTTCTGTCCAAGAGACCCAGTACTTC. V gene TRBV5-6 combines with J gene TRBJ2-5; the D is unclear. The CDR3 totals 14 residues. Trimming stripped 4 bases from V and 1 base from J, with 11 bases between. Germline lookup yields CDR1 SGHDT and CDR2 YYEEEE.

The V call is TRBV20-1, the J call TRBJ2-7; D remains ambiguous. The germline V gene has CDR1 DFQATT and CDR2 SNEGSKA (reference sequence). This CDR3 is 13 amino acids long. Trimming removed 3 bases from V and 2 bases from J, with 11 bases in between. CDR3 amino acids: CSASQSRAYEQYF. CDR3 nucleotide sequence: TGCAGTGCTAGTCAGTCCCGGGCCTACGAGCAGTACTTC.

This rearrangement joins TRBV7-6 to TRBJ2-3, with 15 bases aligning to TRBD2. V shed 5 bases and J 2 bases; nucleotides not matched to a gene: 5. Germline lookup yields CDR1 SGHVS and CDR2 FNYEAQ. This CDR3 region has 17 residues. CDR3 region: CASSRGTSGRNTDTQYF. DNA of the CDR3: TGTGCCAGCAGCCGAGGGACTAGCGGGAGGAACACAGATACGCAGTATTTT.

The chain has TRBV7-8 and TRBJ1-1; D uncertain. The length of the CDR3 is 14 residues. V dropped 1 base and J dropped 5 bases, with 11 bases sitting between them. Germline assignment: CDR1 SGHVS and CDR2 FQNEAQ. The CDR3 is CASSLEVGRTEAFF. CDR3 nucleotide sequence: TGTGCCAGCAGCTTAGAAGTCGGGAGGACTGAAGCTTTCTTT.

The rearrangement links TRBV28 to TRBJ2-1; 10 positions match TRBD2. Unmatched junction bases numbered 4, after V lost 4 bases and J lost 13 bases. CDR3 length: 12 residues. Germline CDR1 reads MDHEN; CDR2 reads SYDVKM. The DNA of the CDR3 is TGTGCCAGCAGTTCATCTAGCGGGAGACAGTTCTTC. This encodes CASSSSSGRQFF. Looking up the rest from reference TRBV28 and TRBJ2-1 gives the full variable domain: DVKVTQSSRYLVKRTGEKVFLECVQDMDHENMFWYRQDPGLGLRLIYFSYDVKMKEKGDIPEGYSVSREKKERFSLILESASTNQTSMYLCASSSSSGRQFFGPGTRLTVL.

V usage is TRBV9 and J usage is TRBJ2-1; D gene ambiguous. Germline values: CDR1 SGDLS, CDR2 YYNGEE. V shed 0 bases and J shed 7 bases, with 14 bases lying between them. The CDR3 sequence is 15 residues long. The CDR3 loop is CASSVDYYAWNEQFF. CDR3 nucleotides: TGTGCCAGCAGCGTAGACTACTACGCCTGGAATGAGCAGTTCTTC.

The V call is TRBV9, the J call TRBJ1-1, with D tentatively TRBD1 (5 bases). The length of the CDR3 is 12 residues. Trimming pared 3 bases from V and 3 bases from J, leaving 6 bases between. Germline lookup yields CDR1 SGDLS and CDR2 YYNGEE. CDR3 sequence: CASSAGYTEAFF. Here the CDR3 DNA reads TGTGCCAGCAGCGCAGGGTACACTGAAGCTTTCTTT.

The chain links TRBV15 to TRBJ2-3; D uncertain. Germline V gives CDR1 LNHNV, CDR2 YYDKDF (reference sequence). The CDR3 extends over 13 amino acids. The V gene lost 1 base and the J gene lost 6 bases, with 8 bases spanning the gap. CDR3 coding DNA: TGTGCCACCAGCAGAGTCTACGGTGATACGCAGTATTTT. This translates into CATSRVYGDTQYF.